This paragraph reports one TCR beta chain. Data came from immunoSEQ multiplex PCR; TCRdb stores just in-frame clones and leaves some out. The profile shows about 45,000 clones, 75% to 95% of them singletons. The CDR3 is 15 amino acids. Germline CDR1 LNHNV, CDR2 YYDKDF (reference sequence). V dropped 5 bases and J dropped 6 bases, with 17 bases sitting between them. The data originate from a study of T cell changes during pregnancy in multiple sclerosis. This TCR was sampled from a female donor with multiple sclerosis, enrolled in a pregnancy study. J is TRBJ2-1 and V is TRBV15, with D perhaps TRBD2 (6 bases). This material consisted of CD4+ T cells from peripheral blood mononuclear cells, taken before pregnancy. The CDR3 loop reads CATSFTGEAGNEQFF. In nucleotides, the CDR3 is TGTGCCACCAGCTTCACCGGGGAGGCAGGCAATGAGCAGTTCTTC.